What follows are 28 T cell receptor beta chains derived from one specimen sequenced in a study of blood T cell repertoires in COVID-19 (dated by TCRdb to the early 2020s). Libraries were prepared through the immunoSEQ multiplex PCR assay. TCRdb mirrors the immuneACCESS table, restricted to in-frame sequences. Some clones are absent from its copies; in checked studies, under half trace to an unresolved V gene, and the reason for the others is unknown. The sample has fewer than 500,000 clones on record, more than 75% of them singletons. More than 0.85% of the sample is held by the ten biggest clonotypes. Sequencing was done on a sample of peripheral blood. These receptors were collected from a human donor with acute or convalescent COVID-19. The donor label of this sample is uncertain.

V and J are TRBV7-9 and TRBJ1-3, with 9 bases matching TRBD1. The CDR3 totals 16 residues. The germline gives CDR1 SEHNR, CDR2 FQNEAQ (reference sequence). The V segment lost 2 bases and the J segment 0 bases; nucleotides outside the gene matches: 2. CDR3 nucleotides: TGTGCCAGCAGCTTATGGACAGGGGACTCTGGAAACACCATATATTTT. Translating it yields CASSLWTGDSGNTIYF.

V usage is TRBV5-1 and J usage is TRBJ1-3; D remains unclear. With 4 bases removed from V and 4 bases from J, the gap between germline ends came to 12 bases. The CDR3 sequence is 14 residues long. Looked up from germline, CDR1 is SGHRS and CDR2 is YFSETQ. The CDR3 loop is CASSDSARGNTIYF. The DNA for the CDR3 is TGCGCCAGCAGCGACTCGGCCAGAGGAAACACCATATATTTT.

This chain links TRBV28 with TRBJ2-1; tentative D call: TRBD2 (5 bases). Deletions cut 4 bases from V and 1 base from J, with 11 bases between. CDR1 and CDR2 (germline): MDHEN, SYDVKM. The CDR3 runs to 15 residues. The CDR3 DNA reads as TGTGCCAGCAGTTCAGAGGGCTCTTCCTACAATGAGCAGTTCTTC. Protein product: CASSSEGSSYNEQFF. Together with reference TRBV28 and TRBJ2-1, the CDR3 gives the full variable domain: DVKVTQSSRYLVKRTGEKVFLECVQDMDHENMFWYRQDPGLGLRLIYFSYDVKMKEKGDIPEGYSVSREKKERFSLILESASTNQTSMYLCASSSEGSSYNEQFFGPGTRLTVL.

The chain is built from TRBV29-1 and TRBJ2-1, with TRBD2 matching 8 bases. Trimming at V came to 0 bases and at J to 5 bases, leaving 9 bases not matched to a gene. CDR3 size: 16 residues. Germline V lookup: CDR1 SQVTM, CDR2 ANQGSEA. The CDR3 nucleotides read TGCAGCGTTGAAGACATAAGGACTAGCCATAACAATGAGCAGTTCTTC. Translated: CSVEDIRTSHNNEQFF.

This chain joins TRBV13 and TRBJ1-1; 8 bases align to TRBD1. The CDR3 totals 14 residues. Germline values: CDR1 PRHDT, CDR2 FYEKMQ (reference sequence). With 6 bases clipped from V and 4 bases from J, the junction kept 7 bases outside the gene matches. CDR3 nucleotide sequence: TGTGCCAGCAGTTACGACAGGGGACGCACTGAAGCTTTCTTT. Protein: CASSYDRGRTEAFF.

The chain is built from TRBV10-2 and TRBJ2-7; D perhaps matches TRBD2 (7 bases). The CDR3 has 16 residues. Germline CDR1 is WSHSY and CDR2 is SAAADI. V was cut by 3 bases and J by 1 base, with 16 bases left in between. In nucleotides, the CDR3 is TGCGCCAGCAGTGAACAGGGATGGGGGGGGTCCTACGAGCAGTACTTC. This translates into CASSEQGWGGSYEQYF.

The rearrangement uses TRBV6-1 and TRBJ1-6, with TRBD1 matching 8 bases. The CDR3 is 16 amino acids. V gave up 4 bases and J gave up 7 bases; unmatched junction bases: 9. CDR1 and CDR2 from the germline V gene are MNHNS and SASEGT. DNA of the CDR3: TGTGCCAGCAGTGGAAGACAGGGGTTTATGAATTCACCCCTCCACTTT. It is translated as CASSGRQGFMNSPLHF.

This chain uses TRBV18 with TRBJ1-5, with 8 bases lining up with TRBD1. The CDR3 sequence is 15 residues long. Germline CDR1 is KGHSH and CDR2 is LQKENI. V lost 5 bases to trimming and J lost 2 bases; unmatched junction nucleotides: 5. The CDR3 nucleotides read TGTGCCAGCTCAGACAGGGGCACGGGCAATCAGCCCCAGCATTTT. This sequence encodes CASSDRGTGNQPQHF. Full variable domain (remainder filled in from reference TRBV18 and TRBJ1-5): NAGVMQNPRHLVRRRGQEARLRCSPMKGHSHVYWYRQLPEEGLKFMVYLQKENIIDESGMPKERFSAEFPKEGPSILRIQQVVRGDSAAYFCASSDRGTGNQPQHFGDGTRLSIL.

In its sample, this clone was seen a few times. The rearrangement joins TRBV30 to TRBJ1-5, with D unclear. Trimming took 1 base from V and 3 from J, leaving 7 bases between them. Germline V gene sequence: CDR1 GTSNPN, CDR2 SVGIG (reference sequence). The CDR3 extends over 13 amino acids. Written as DNA, the CDR3 is TGTGCCTGGAGTGCAGATACCAATCAGCCCCAGCATTTT. Its translation: CAWSADTNQPQHF.

This chain uses TRBV27 with TRBJ1-1, with TRBD1 as a possible D gene (5 bases). Germline CDR1 and CDR2: MNHEY and SMNVEV (reference sequence). The V and J ends lost 4 bases and 8 bases respectively, with 14 bases between them. The CDR3 contains 13 residues. CDR3 loop: CASSSNLHREAFF. The CDR3 DNA is TGTGCCAGCAGTTCGAACCTACACAGGGAAGCTTTCTTT.

This clone was counted a single time. This chain connects TRBV10-1 to TRBJ2-1, with 16 bases matching TRBD2. Looked up from germline, CDR1 is WNHNN and CDR2 is SYGVQD (reference sequence). After removal of 2 bases from V and 8 bases from J, the junction contained 0 bases not matched to a gene. The CDR3 runs to 15 residues. CDR3 coding DNA: TGCGCCAGCAGTGAGGGGACTAGCGGGAGGGATGAGCAGTTCTTC. Its protein product is CASSEGTSGRDEQFF.

This chain uses TRBV18 with TRBJ1-2, with a tentative D call TRBD1 (6 bases). V gave up 2 bases and J gave up 2 bases, with 12 bases separating them. Germline-derived CDR1 and CDR2 are KGHSH and LQKENI. The CDR3 loop spans 15 amino acids. Written as DNA, the CDR3 is TGTGCCAGCTCACCATCAACAGGGACCAACTATGGCTACACCTTC. Its protein is CASSPSTGTNYGYTF.

The table lists this clone with many counts. The chain couples TRBV18 to TRBJ1-1; 7 positions agree with TRBD1. Trimming at V came to 3 bases and at J to 4 bases, leaving 5 bases not matched to a gene. This CDR3 contains 14 residues. Germline assignment: CDR1 KGHSH and CDR2 LQKENI. CDR3 loop: CASSPQGDFTEAFF. The CDR3 region has the DNA TGTGCCAGCTCACCCCAGGGGGATTTCACTGAAGCTTTCTTT.

This chain links TRBV28 with TRBJ1-2; D unclear. The V gene lost 9 bases and the J gene lost 8 bases, with 19 bases spanning the gap. The CDR3 is 13 amino acids. CDR1 is MDHEN, CDR2 SYDVKM, per germline. This chain's CDR3 is CASRFGEFVGYTF. For the CDR3, the DNA is TGTGCCAGTAGATTCGGGGAGTTCGTCGGCTACACCTTC.

The chain employs TRBV4-1 and TRBJ2-2, with D tentatively TRBD1 (5 bases). This CDR3 spans 17 amino acids. Germline V gene data show CDR1 as MGHRA and CDR2 as YSYEKL. V was clipped by 6 bases and J by 0 bases, with 17 bases between them. CDR3 loop: CASRSEARASNTGELFF. The CDR3 coding sequence is TGCGCCAGCAGATCAGAGGCCAGGGCCTCGAACACCGGGGAGCTGTTTTTT.

V gene TRBV14 combines with J gene TRBJ2-6, with 8 bases matching TRBD1. V was pared by 1 base and J by 4 bases, with 12 bases of the junction left unmatched. The germline V gene encodes CDR1 SGHDN and CDR2 FVKESK. This CDR3 comprises 19 residues. The CDR3 region is CASSQVIGQGPSGANVLTF. CDR3 coding DNA: TGTGCCAGCAGCCAAGTTATAGGACAGGGCCCATCCGGGGCCAACGTCCTGACTTTC.

CDR3 loop: CAMGLAGNEQFF. CDR3 in DNA: TGTGCCATGGGACTAGCGGGTAATGAGCAGTTCTTC. The V gene is TRBV6-5, the J gene TRBJ2-1; the match to TRBD2 covers 12 bases. CDR1 and CDR2 from the germline V gene are MNHEY and SVGAGI. CDR3 length: 12 amino acids. Trimming at V came to 10 bases and at J to 7 bases, leaving 2 bases not matched to a gene.

This chain joins TRBV18 and TRBJ2-1; TRBD2 agrees at 11 bases. V lost 0 bases and J lost 14; bases outside the gene matches: 9. In germline, CDR1 is KGHSH, CDR2 LQKENI. There are 15 residues in the CDR3. The CDR3 reads CASSPPASGGTGEFF. The CDR3 DNA reads as TGTGCCAGCTCACCACCGGCTAGCGGGGGGACCGGGGAGTTCTTC.

This clone was seen a handful of times. The V call is TRBV6-5, the J call TRBJ1-5; D perhaps matches TRBD1 (6 bases). The CDR3 has 16 amino acids. Trimming stripped 4 bases from V and 2 bases from J, with 15 bases between. Germline loops: CDR1 MNHEY, CDR2 SVGAGI. The chain's CDR3 is CASSLKATGGNQPQHF. CDR3 in DNA: TGTGCCAGCAGTTTGAAAGCGACAGGTGGCAATCAGCCCCAGCATTTT.

CDR3 sequence: CAWSQNRALRDYGYTF. In DNA, the CDR3 is TGTGCCTGGAGTCAAAACAGGGCTCTTAGAGACTATGGCTACACCTTC. The rearrangement uses TRBV30 and TRBJ1-2, with D possibly being TRBD1 (6 bases). Germline assignment: CDR1 GTSNPN and CDR2 SVGIG (reference sequence). The germline V and J ends were trimmed by 2 bases and 3 bases, with 19 bases remaining between them. The CDR3 loop spans 16 amino acids.

The chain couples TRBV6-1 to TRBJ2-2, with TRBD2 matching over 7 bases. CDR3 size: 15 residues. Germline V gives CDR1 MNHNS, CDR2 SASEGT. V lost 2 bases and J lost 4; bases outside the gene matches: 4. CDR3 nucleotide sequence: TGTGCCAGCAGTGAATTAGTAGCGGGCACCGGGGAGCTGTTTTTT. It specifies CASSELVAGTGELFF.

About this clone itself: At one end, the junction sequence differs from germline, possibly due to a read error. Other DNA sequences from this sample encode an identical CDR3 as well. This rearrangement joins TRBV11-2 to TRBJ2-1; TRBD2 agrees at 8 bases. From germline, CDR1 is SGHAT and CDR2 FQNNGV. The CDR3 extends over 15 amino acids. The CDR3 bases are TGTGCCAGCAGCCTAGACGGGAGGGCCTACAATGAGCAGTTCTTC. Its translation: CASSLDGRAYNEQFF.

This sequence joins TRBV18 and TRBJ2-3; 9 nucleotides agree with TRBD2. The germline CDR1 and CDR2 sequences are KGHSH and LQKENI. The CDR3 is 17 residues long. The J segment lost 0 bases and the V segment lost 1 base, leaving 5 bases of the junction unmatched. The CDR3 sequence: CASSPRGSGRSTDTQYF. The CDR3 bases are TGTGCCAGCTCACCACGAGGTAGCGGGAGAAGCACAGATACGCAGTATTTT.

V is TRBV9 and J is TRBJ2-5; 7 bases align to TRBD2. Germline V CDR1 and CDR2: SGDLS, YYNGEE. V gave up 7 bases and J gave up 4 bases; unmatched junction bases: 13. This CDR3 is built from 15 residues. In DNA form, the CDR3 reads TGTGCCAGCTCTGAATCCGGGACTAAGGGAGAGACCCAGTACTTC. It is translated as CASSESGTKGETQYF.

The J gene is TRBJ1-6, the V gene TRBV3-1 (or the pseudogene TRBV3-2); the D gene is possibly TRBD1 (5 bases). The V end was cut by 3 bases, the J end by 7 bases, with 10 bases between. Germline loops: CDR1 LGHDT, CDR2 YNNKEL (reference sequence). This CDR3 has 14 residues. The CDR3 DNA reads TGTGCCAGCAGCCACCAGGGCAAGAATTCACCCCTCCACTTT. Encoded protein: CASSHQGKNSPLHF.

CDR3 loop: CASSLDNRGAGYGYTF. The CDR3 DNA follows: TGTGCCAGCAGCTTAGATAACAGGGGTGCAGGCTATGGCTACACCTTC. J is TRBJ1-2 and V is TRBV7-9; 7 bases align to TRBD1. The V gene's germline CDR1 is SEHNR and CDR2 FQNEAQ (reference sequence). CDR3 length: 16 residues. J lost 4 bases, V lost 1 base, and 9 bases had no gene match.

The chain joins TRBV15 to TRBJ2-6; TRBD1 aligns across 7 bases. Germline trimming cut 0 bases from V and 2 bases from J; bases unmatched to any gene: 4. The V gene's germline CDR1 is LNHNV and CDR2 YYDKDF (reference sequence). The CDR3 is 17 amino acids. Here the CDR3 reads CATSRDLGGTGANVLTF. CDR3 bases: TGTGCCACCAGCAGAGATTTAGGGGGCACTGGGGCCAACGTCCTGACTTTC.

The V call is TRBV18, the J call TRBJ1-5; D might be TRBD1 (5 bases). CDR1 and CDR2 from the germline V gene are KGHSH and LQKENI. Trimming took 5 bases from V and 4 from J, leaving 15 bases between them. The length of the CDR3 is 15 residues. The CDR3 DNA follows: TGTGCCAGCTCAGTGGGTCGACAGAATAATCAGCCCCAGCATTTT. Its protein product is CASSVGRQNNQPQHF.